The 6 T cell receptor beta chains below all came from one sample that was sequenced in a study of T cell repertoires in cytomegalovirus infection. TCRdb independently ran MiXCR on the reads; one entry per CDR3 protein. The table lists some 220,000 distinct CDR3 sequences, about 12% of them singletons. Sample: PBMCs. The source of these receptors is a human donor in good health (CMV status not recorded). Some clones in this sample may be carry-over from other donors' samples.

This clonotype was detected many times. The rearrangement links TRBV19 to TRBJ2-6; D might be TRBD1 (6 bases). The V and J ends lost 8 bases and 0 bases respectively, with 11 bases between them. Germline lookup yields CDR1 LNHDA and CDR2 SQIVND (reference sequence). There are 15 residues in the CDR3. Here the CDR3 reads CASRTAASGANVLTF. DNA for the CDR3: TGTGCCAGTCGGACAGCGGCCTCTGGGGCCAACGTCCTGACTTTC.

The CDR3 DNA reads TGTGCCAGCAGTTTACGGGACAGCCGCAATCAGCCCCAGCATTTT. It codes for CASSLRDSRNQPQHF. V is TRBV12-3 or TRBV12-4 and J is TRBJ1-5; 7 positions match TRBD1. The CDR3 spans 15 residues. The V segment lost 2 bases and the J segment 2 bases; nucleotides outside the gene matches: 3.

This clonotype was detected ten times or more. The chain uses TRBV7-9 and TRBJ1-6; D possibly corresponds to TRBD1 (5 bases). Trimming removed 3 bases from V and 6 bases from J, with 12 bases in between. The CDR3 spans 15 residues. Germline V gene lookup returns CDR1 SEHNR and CDR2 FQNEAQ (reference sequence). The chain's CDR3 is CASSLGPGSNSPLHF. CDR3 DNA sequence: TGTGCCAGCAGCTTGGGACCGGGGAGTAATTCACCCCTCCACTTT.

The V and J genes are TRBV5-1 and TRBJ2-5, with TRBD2 matching 10 bases. CDR3 length equals 15 residues. Germline-derived CDR1 and CDR2 are SGHRS and YFSETQ. Unmatched junction bases numbered 7, after V lost 3 bases and J lost 5 bases. CDR3 coding DNA: TGCGCCAGCAGCTGGAGCGGGGGGGCCCGGGAGACCCAGTACTTC. Translated, it gives CASSWSGGARETQYF.

In this sample, this clonotype turned up a few times. The chain employs TRBV5-1 and TRBJ2-6; D tentatively fits TRBD1 or TRBD2 (6 bases each). Per the germline V gene, CDR1 is SGHRS and CDR2 is YFSETQ. V was pared by 4 bases and J by 3 bases, with 14 bases between. The CDR3 length is 16 residues. CDR3 residues: CASSRRGGDGANVLTF. The CDR3 coding sequence is TGCGCCAGCAGCCGCAGGGGAGGCGATGGGGCCAACGTCCTGACTTTC.

This clonotype came up many times. The chain recombines TRBV7-8 with TRBJ2-6, with a weak D call TRBD1 (6 bases). The CDR3 length is 18 residues. Deletions cut 2 bases from V and 0 bases from J, with 14 bases between. The germline gives CDR1 SGHVS, CDR2 FQNEAQ. CDR3 loop: CASSLFGVGASGANVLTF. The CDR3, as DNA: TGTGCCAGCAGCTTATTTGGGGTGGGGGCCTCTGGGGCCAACGTCCTGACTTTC.